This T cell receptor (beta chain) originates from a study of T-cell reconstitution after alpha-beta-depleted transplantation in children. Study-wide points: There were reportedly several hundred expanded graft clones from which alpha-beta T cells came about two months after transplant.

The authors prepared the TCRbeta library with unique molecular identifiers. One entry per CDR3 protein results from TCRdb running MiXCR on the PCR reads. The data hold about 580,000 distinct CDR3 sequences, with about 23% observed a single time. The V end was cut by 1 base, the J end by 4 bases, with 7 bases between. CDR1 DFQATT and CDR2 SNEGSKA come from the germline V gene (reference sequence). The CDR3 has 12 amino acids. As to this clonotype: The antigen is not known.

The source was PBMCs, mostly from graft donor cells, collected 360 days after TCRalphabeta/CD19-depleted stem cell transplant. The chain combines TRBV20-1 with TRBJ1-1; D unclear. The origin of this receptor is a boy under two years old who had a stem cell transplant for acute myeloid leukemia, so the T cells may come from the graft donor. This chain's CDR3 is CSARGGVTEAFF. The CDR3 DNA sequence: TGCAGTGCTAGAGGGGGAGTCACTGAAGCTTTCTTT.